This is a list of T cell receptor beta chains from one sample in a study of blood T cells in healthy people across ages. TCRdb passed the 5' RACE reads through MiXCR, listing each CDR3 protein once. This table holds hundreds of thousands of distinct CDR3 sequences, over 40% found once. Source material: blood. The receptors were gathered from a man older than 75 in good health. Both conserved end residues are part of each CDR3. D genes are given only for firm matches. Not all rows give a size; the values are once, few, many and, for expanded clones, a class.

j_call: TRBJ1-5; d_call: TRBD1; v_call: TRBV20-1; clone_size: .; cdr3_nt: TGCAGTGCTAGGAGACAGGGGTTGGATCAGCCCCAGCATTTT; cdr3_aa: CSARRQGLDQPQHF
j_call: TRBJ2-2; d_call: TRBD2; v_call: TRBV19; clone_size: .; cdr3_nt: TGTGCCAGCAGTAGCGGGAGGGCCCGTGTCGGGGAGCTGTTTTTT; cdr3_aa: CASSSGRARVGELFF
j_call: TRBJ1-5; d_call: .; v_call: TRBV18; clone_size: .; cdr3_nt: TGTGCCAGCTCACCAGGACAGTCTACCAATCAGCCCCAGCATTTT; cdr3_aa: CASSPGQSTNQPQHF
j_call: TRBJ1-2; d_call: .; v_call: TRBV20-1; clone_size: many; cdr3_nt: TGCAGTGCTAGAGATCCGGAGGGCTCCTTATATGGCTACACCTTC; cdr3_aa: CSARDPEGSLYGYTF
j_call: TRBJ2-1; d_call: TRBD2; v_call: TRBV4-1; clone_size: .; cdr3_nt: TGCGCCAGCAGCCAAGATAATGCAGCGGGGGGGATTATAGGTGAGCAGTTCTTC; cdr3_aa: CASSQDNAAGGIIGEQFF
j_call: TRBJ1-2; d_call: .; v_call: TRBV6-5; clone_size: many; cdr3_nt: TGTGCCAGCAGTTACGGCCTCGGTGGGAGGGACTACACCTTC; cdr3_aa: CASSYGLGGRDYTF
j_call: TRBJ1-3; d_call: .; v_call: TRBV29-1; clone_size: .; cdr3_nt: TGCAGCGTTGAAGCTAGGGGCTCTGGAAACACCATATATTTT; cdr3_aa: CSVEARGSGNTIYF
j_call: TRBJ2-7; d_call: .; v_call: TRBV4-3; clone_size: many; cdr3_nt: TGCGCCAGCAGCCAAGATCGGAGCTACGAGCAGTACTTC; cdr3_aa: CASSQDRSYEQYF
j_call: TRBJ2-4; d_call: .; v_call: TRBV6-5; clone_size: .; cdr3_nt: TGTGCCAGCAGTGATCAAGTAGCCAAAAACATTCAGTACTTC; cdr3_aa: CASSDQVAKNIQYF
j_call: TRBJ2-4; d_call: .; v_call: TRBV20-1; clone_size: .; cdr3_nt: TGCAGTGCTAGAGATTCAGCCAAAAACATTCAGTACTTC; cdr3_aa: CSARDSAKNIQYF
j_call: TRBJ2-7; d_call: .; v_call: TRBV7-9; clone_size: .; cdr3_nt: TGTGCCAGCAGCTTATACGAAGGGTATCCCAACGAGCAGTACTTC; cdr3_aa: CASSLYEGYPNEQYF
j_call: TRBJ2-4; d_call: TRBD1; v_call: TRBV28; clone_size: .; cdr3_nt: TGTGCCAGCAGTTACTACAGGGGTCGCGAAAACATTCAGTACTTC; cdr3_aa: CASSYYRGRENIQYF
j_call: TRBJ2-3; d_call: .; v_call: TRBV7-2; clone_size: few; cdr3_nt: TGTGCCAGCAGCTTACCCGCAGATACGCAGTATTTT; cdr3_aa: CASSLPADTQYF
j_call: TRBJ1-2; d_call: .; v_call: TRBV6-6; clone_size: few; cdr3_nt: TGTGCCAGCAGAACCGCTAGCTACACCTTC; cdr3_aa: CASRTASYTF
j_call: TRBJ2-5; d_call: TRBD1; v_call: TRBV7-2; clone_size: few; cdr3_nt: TGTGCCAGCAGCCGCCCCGGGACAGGGATTCAGGAGACCCAGTACTTC; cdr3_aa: CASSRPGTGIQETQYF
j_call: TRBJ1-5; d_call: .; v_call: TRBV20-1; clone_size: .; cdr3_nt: TGCAGTGCTAGTGATTTTGGGGGTTACAATCAGCCCCAGCATTTT; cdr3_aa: CSASDFGGYNQPQHF
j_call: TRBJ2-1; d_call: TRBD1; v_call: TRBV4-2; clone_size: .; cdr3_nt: TGTGCCAGCAGCCGAGCCGGGACAGGGGGGTCCAATGAGCAGTTCTTC; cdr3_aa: CASSRAGTGGSNEQFF
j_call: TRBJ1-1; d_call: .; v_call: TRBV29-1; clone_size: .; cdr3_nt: TGCAGCGTTGCCGGGGGAGGGGGTAACACTGAAGCTTTCTTT; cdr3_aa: CSVAGGGGNTEAFF
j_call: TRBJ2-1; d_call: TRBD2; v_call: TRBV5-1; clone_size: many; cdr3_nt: TGCGCCAGCAGCTTGGGGGGACTAGCGGGAGTTGAGCAGTTCTTC; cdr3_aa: CASSLGGLAGVEQFF
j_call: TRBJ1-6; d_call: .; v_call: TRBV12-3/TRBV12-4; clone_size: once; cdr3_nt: TGTGCCAGCAGATCTGGGAATTCACCCCTCCACTTT; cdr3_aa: CASRSGNSPLHF
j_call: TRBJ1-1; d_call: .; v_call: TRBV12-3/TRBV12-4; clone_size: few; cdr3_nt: TGTGCCAGCAGGTTGATGAACACTGAAGCTTTCTTT; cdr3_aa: CASRLMNTEAFF
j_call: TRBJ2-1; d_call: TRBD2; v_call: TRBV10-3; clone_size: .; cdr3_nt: TGTGCCATCAGTGAGGCGGGACTAGCCTCCAATGAGCAGTTCTTC; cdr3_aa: CAISEAGLASNEQFF
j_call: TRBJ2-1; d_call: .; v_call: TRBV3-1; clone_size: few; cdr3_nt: TGTGCCAGCAGCCATCGGGGGATTAAGAGGGATGAGCAGTTCTTC; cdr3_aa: CASSHRGIKRDEQFF
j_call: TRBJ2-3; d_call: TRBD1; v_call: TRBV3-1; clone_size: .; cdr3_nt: TGTGCCAGCAGCCAAATGACAGGGACGGTACGGCGAGGGTCAGATACGCAGTATTTT; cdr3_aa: CASSQMTGTVRRGSDTQYF
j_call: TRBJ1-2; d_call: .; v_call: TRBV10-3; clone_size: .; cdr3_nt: TGTGCCATCAGTGAGTCTTTGGGCTCGGAAAGGGGGTCTGACTATGGCTACACCTTC; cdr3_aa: CAISESLGSERGSDYGYTF
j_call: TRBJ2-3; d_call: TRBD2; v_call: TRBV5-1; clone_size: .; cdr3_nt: TGCGCCAGCAGCTTGCATGCGGGAGGGAGCACAGGTACGCAGTATTTT; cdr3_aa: CASSLHAGGSTGTQYF
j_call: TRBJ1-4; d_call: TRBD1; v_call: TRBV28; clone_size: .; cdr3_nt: TGTGCCAGCAGTCGCGAGGGGGCTCATGAAAAACTGTTTTTT; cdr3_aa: CASSREGAHEKLFF
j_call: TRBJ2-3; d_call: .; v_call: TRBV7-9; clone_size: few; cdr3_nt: TGTGCCAGCAGGTACGCAGACAGTGAAGATACGCAGTATTTT; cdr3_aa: CASRYADSEDTQYF
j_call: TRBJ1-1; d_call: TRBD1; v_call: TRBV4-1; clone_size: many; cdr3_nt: TGCGCCAGCAGCCAAGAGGACAGGGGAACTGAAGCTTTCTTT; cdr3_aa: CASSQEDRGTEAFF
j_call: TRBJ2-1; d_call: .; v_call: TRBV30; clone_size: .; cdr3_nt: TGTGCCTGGACGACCAGAGAGGACGAGCAGTTCTTC; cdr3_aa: CAWTTREDEQFF
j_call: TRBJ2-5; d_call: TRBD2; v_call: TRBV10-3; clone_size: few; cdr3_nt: TGTGCCATCGGACTAGCGGGGGCGCAAGAGACCCAGTACTTC; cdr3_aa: CAIGLAGAQETQYF
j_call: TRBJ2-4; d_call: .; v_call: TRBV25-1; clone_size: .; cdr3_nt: TGTGCCAGCAGTGGGGTCGGGATTCAGTACTTC; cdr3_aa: CASSGVGIQYF
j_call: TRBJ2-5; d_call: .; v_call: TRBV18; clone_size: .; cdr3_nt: TGTGCCAGCGCCAGAAGCAATATAGGGACCCAGTACTTC; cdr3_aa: CASARSNIGTQYF
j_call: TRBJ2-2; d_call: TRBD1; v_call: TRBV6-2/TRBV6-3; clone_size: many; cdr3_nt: TGTGCCAGCAGCCGGACAGGGGGCGACACCGGGGAGCTGTTTTTT; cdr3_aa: CASSRTGGDTGELFF
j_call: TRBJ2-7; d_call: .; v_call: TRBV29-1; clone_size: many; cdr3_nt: TGCAGCGTTGTCCCGAGTCAGCCTCCCTACGAGCAGTACTTC; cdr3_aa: CSVVPSQPPYEQYF
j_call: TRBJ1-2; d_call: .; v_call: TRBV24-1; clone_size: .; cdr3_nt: TGTGCCACCAGTGATTCACGATTCGGCGGCTACACCTTC; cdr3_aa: CATSDSRFGGYTF
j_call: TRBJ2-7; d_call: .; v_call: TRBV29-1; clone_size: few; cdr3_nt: TGCAGCGTTGTCAGGGTCTACGAGCAGTACTTC; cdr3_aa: CSVVRVYEQYF
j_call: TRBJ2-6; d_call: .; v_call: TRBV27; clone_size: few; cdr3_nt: TGTGCCAGCAGTTTATGGGGGCCTGGGGCCAACGTCCTGACTTTC; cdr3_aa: CASSLWGPGANVLTF
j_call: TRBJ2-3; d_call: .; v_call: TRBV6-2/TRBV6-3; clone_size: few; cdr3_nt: TGTGCCAGCGGAATTCAAGTACCGGATACGCAGTATTTT; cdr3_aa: CASGIQVPDTQYF
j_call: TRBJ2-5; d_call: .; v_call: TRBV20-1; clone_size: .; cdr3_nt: TGCAGTGCTAGTCCAGGAGACAATACAATCCAAGAGACCCAGTACTTC; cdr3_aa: CSASPGDNTIQETQYF
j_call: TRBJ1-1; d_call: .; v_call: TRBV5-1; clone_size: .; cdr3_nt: TGCGCCAGCAGCTCTCTACATGGAAGGAACACTGAAGCTTTCTTT; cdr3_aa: CASSSLHGRNTEAFF
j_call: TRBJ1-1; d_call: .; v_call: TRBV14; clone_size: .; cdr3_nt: TGTGCCAGCAGCCAAGCGCAGGGTAGATTGACTGAAGCTTTCTTT; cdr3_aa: CASSQAQGRLTEAFF
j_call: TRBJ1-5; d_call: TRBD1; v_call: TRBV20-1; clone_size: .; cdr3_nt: TGCAGTGTCCAACGCCGAGGGCAGGGGGATCAGCCCCAGCATTTT; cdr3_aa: CSVQRRGQGDQPQHF
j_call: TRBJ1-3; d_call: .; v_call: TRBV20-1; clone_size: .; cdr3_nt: TGCAGTGCCAAGGACAGAGATGGAAACACCATATATTTT; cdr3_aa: CSAKDRDGNTIYF
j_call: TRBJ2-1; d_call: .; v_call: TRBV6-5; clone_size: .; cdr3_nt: TGTGCCAGCAGTCCAGGCGGCGAGAGCTCCTACAATGAGCAGTTCTTC; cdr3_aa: CASSPGGESSYNEQFF
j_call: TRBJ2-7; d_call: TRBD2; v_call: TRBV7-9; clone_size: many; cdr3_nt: TGTGCCAGCATCCTCGGGACTAGCGGGGTGTTCGACGAGCAGTACTTC; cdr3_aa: CASILGTSGVFDEQYF
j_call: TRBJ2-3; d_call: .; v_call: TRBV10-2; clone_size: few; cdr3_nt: TGCGCCAGCAGTGGCGTGGGGACCTCTAGCACAGATACGCAGTATTTT; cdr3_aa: CASSGVGTSSTDTQYF
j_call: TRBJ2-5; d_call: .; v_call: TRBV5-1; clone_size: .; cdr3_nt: TGCGCCAGCAGCCCCGAATGCCGGGAGCAGTACTTC; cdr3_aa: CASSPECREQYF
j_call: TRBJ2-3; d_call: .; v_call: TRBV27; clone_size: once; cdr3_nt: TGTGCCAGCAACTGGGCACCCCCTAGCACAGATACGCAGTATTTT; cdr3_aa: CASNWAPPSTDTQYF
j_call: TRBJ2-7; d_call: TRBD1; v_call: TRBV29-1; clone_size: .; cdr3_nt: TGCGGCGTTGAGGGACAGGGACTCTACGAGCAGTACTTC; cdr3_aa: CGVEGQGLYEQYF
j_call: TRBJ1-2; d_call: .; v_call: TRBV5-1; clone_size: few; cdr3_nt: TGCGCCAGCAGCGCTCAGGTTAACTATGGCTACACCTTC; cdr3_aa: CASSAQVNYGYTF
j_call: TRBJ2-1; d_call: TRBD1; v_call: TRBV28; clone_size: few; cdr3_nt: TGTGCCAGCAGTTCGGGACAGGGGTTCAATGAGCAGTTCTTC; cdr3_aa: CASSSGQGFNEQFF
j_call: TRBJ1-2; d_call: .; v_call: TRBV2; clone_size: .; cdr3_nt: TGTGCCAGCAGTGGAGAACGGGGAGAAGGCTACACCTTC; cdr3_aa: CASSGERGEGYTF
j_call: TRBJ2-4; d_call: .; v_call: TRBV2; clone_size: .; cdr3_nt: TGTGCCAGCAGTGGAGGTCTAAAGCAAAACATTCAGTACTTC; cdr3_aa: CASSGGLKQNIQYF
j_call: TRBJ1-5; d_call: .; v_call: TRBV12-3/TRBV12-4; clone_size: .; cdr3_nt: TGTGCCAGCAGTTTGGGTGTGGCTTTAAGCAATCAGCCCCAGCATTTT; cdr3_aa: CASSLGVALSNQPQHF
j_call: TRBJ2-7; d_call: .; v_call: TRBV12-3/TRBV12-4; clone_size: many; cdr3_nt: TGTGCCAGCAGTCTCGCCGGCACCCTTACCTACGAGCAGTACTTC; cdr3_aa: CASSLAGTLTYEQYF
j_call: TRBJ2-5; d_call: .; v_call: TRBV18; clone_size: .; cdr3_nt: TGTGCCAGCTCACCTACACTTCAAGAGACCCAGTACTTC; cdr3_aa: CASSPTLQETQYF
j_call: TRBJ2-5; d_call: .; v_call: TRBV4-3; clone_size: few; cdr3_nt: TGCGCCAGCAGCCAAGAAAGGGGCTTGGGGACACCCGATCTGAGAGAGACCCAGTACTTC; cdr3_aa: CASSQERGLGTPDLRETQYF
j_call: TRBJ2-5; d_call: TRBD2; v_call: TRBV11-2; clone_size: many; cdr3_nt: TGTGCCAGCAGCTTAACACGGACTAGCGGCCAAGAGACCCAGTACTTC; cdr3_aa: CASSLTRTSGQETQYF